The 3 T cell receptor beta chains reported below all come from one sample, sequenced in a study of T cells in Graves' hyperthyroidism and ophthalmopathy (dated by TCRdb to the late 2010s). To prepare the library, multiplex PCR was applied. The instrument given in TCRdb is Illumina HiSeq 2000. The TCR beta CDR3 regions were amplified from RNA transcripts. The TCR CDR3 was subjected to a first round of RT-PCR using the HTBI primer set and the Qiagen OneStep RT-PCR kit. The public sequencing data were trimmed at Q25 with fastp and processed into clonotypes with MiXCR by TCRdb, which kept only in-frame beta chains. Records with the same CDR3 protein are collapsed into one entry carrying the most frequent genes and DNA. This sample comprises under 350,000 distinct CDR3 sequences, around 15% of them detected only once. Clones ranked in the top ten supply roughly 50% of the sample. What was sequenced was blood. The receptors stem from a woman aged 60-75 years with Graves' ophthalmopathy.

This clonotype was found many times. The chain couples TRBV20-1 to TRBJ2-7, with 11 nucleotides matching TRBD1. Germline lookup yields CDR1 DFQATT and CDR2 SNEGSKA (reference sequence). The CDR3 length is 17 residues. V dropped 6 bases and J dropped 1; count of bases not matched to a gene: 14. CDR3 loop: CSATLYMGQGVSYEQYF. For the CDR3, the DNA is TGCAGTGCCACCCTATATATGGGACAGGGGGTTTCCTACGAGCAGTACTTC.

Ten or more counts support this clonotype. The CDR3 protein is CASSQRAETQYF. As DNA, the CDR3 is TGTGCCAGCAGCCAGCGGGCCGAGACCCAGTACTTC. The chain employs TRBV7-9 and TRBJ2-5; tentatively, D is TRBD2 (6 bases). Germline values: CDR1 SEHNR, CDR2 FQNEAQ (reference sequence). Between the trimmed V and J ends, which lost 5 bases and 5 bases, there was a span of 9 bases. This CDR3 is built from 12 residues. The variable domain in full, with the rest retrieved from reference TRBV7-9 and TRBJ2-5, is DTGVSQNPRHKITKRGQNVTFRCDPISEHNRLYWYRQTLGQGPEFLTYFQNEAQLEKSRLLSDRFSAERPKGSFSTLEIQRTEQGDSAMYLCASSQRAETQYFGPGTRLLVL.

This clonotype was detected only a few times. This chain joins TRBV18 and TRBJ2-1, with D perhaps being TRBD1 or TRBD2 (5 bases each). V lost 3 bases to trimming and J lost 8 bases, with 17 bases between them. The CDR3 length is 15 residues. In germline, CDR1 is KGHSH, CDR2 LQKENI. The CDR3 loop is CASSPMGRPTDEQFF. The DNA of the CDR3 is TGTGCCAGCTCACCGATGGGACGGCCCACGGATGAGCAGTTCTTC.